The 31 T cell receptor beta chains given below trace back to one sample, sequenced in a study of long-term antiretroviral therapy in people with HIV. The assay, immunoSEQ v3.0, was run at survey level. The method was immunoSEQ multiplex PCR; TCRdb's version includes in-frame clones alone and lacks a portion of them. The sample includes around 15,000 clones, about 95% seen only once; the top ten take roughly 1.5%. This sample comprised unsorted PBMCs, obtained around 10 years after starting antiretroviral therapy. The receptor source for this set is a young man with HIV.

This sequence joins TRBV11-3 and TRBJ2-3; D perhaps matches TRBD1 (7 bases). The V gene lost 3 bases and the J gene lost 2 bases, with 12 bases spanning the gap. The CDR3 covers 15 residues. From germline, CDR1 is SGHNT and CDR2 YENEEA. The CDR3 sequence: CASSFAGGLTDTQYF. CDR3 bases: TGTGCCAGCAGCTTTGCAGGGGGACTCACAGATACGCAGTATTTT.

This rearrangement joins TRBV7-9 to TRBJ2-5; 7 positions match TRBD1. The V segment lost 4 bases and the J segment 4 bases; nucleotides outside the gene matches: 3. Per the germline V gene, CDR1 is SEHNR and CDR2 is FQNEAQ (reference sequence). This CDR3 comprises 13 residues. The CDR3 bases are TGTGCCAGCAGCTCAAGGGGGCCAGAGACCCAGTACTTC. Amino acid sequence: CASSSRGPETQYF.

CDR3 amino acids: CASNGGGNQPQHF. The CDR3 DNA is TGTGCCAGCAACGGGGGGGGCAATCAGCCCCAGCATTTT. The chain carries TRBV27 and TRBJ1-5; tentative D call: TRBD1 (5 bases). CDR3 size: 13 residues. Germline CDR1 and CDR2: MNHEY and SMNVEV (reference sequence). V shed 7 bases and J shed 2 bases, with 9 bases lying between them.

This chain links TRBV5-1 with TRBJ2-7; no reliable D call. Germline CDR1 SGHRS, CDR2 YFSETQ. With 0 bases removed from V and 2 bases from J, the gap between germline ends came to 6 bases. The CDR3 has 13 residues. The chain's CDR3 is CASSLDSTYEQYF. The DNA of the CDR3 is TGCGCCAGCAGCTTGGACTCCACCTACGAGCAGTACTTC. The whole variable domain, filled in from reference TRBV5-1 and TRBJ2-7, reads KAGVTQTPRYLIKTRGQQVTLSCSPISGHRSVSWYQQTPGQGLQFLFEYFSETQRNKGNFPGRFSGRQFSNSRSEMNVSTLELGDSALYLCASSLDSTYEQYFGPGTRLTVT.

The CDR3 sequence: CASSYSIQIYDNEQFF. In DNA form, the CDR3 reads TGTGCCAGCAGTTACTCGATACAGATCTACGACAATGAGCAGTTCTTC. The J gene is TRBJ2-1, the V gene TRBV6-5; D unresolved. Germline assignment: CDR1 MNHEY and CDR2 SVGAGI. Trimming removed 0 bases at V and 5 bases at J, with 14 bases between. The CDR3 is 16 amino acids.

The V and J genes are TRBV7-9 and TRBJ1-1; D call uncertain. The CDR3 is 13 residues long. Per the germline V gene, CDR1 is SEHNR and CDR2 is FQNEAQ (reference sequence). V was trimmed by 11 bases and J by 3 bases, leaving 16 bases between them. The CDR3 sequence is CALRGSDDTEAFF. The CDR3, as DNA: TGTGCCCTGAGAGGCTCAGACGACACTGAAGCTTTCTTT.

About this clone itself: A junction end diverges from the germline sequence, so it may reflect a read error. V and J are TRBV10-3 and TRBJ1-6; perhaps TRBD1 as D (6 bases). This CDR3 comprises 16 residues. Germline values: CDR1 ENHRY, CDR2 SYGVKD. CDR3 nucleotides: TGTGCCATCAGTGGTGACGGGGGCGGGAATAATTCACTCCTCCACTTT. Its translation is CAISGDGGGNNSLLHF.

This clone is a singleton in its sample. The CDR3 nucleotides are TGTGCCAGCAGCTTAGTAATTGTGGGCAGCACAGATACGCAGTATTTT. It translates to CASSLVIVGSTDTQYF. The genes are TRBV11-1 and TRBJ2-3; D gene ambiguous. The CDR3 is made up of 16 amino acids. Trimming removed 1 base at V and 0 bases at J, with 11 bases between. Germline V gene lookup returns CDR1 SGHAT and CDR2 FQDESV (reference sequence).

The V gene is TRBV28, the J gene TRBJ1-5; TRBD1 might be the D (5 bases). Trimming removed 4 bases from V and 6 bases from J, with 19 bases in between. CDR3 length: 16 amino acids. From germline, CDR1 is MDHEN and CDR2 SYDVKM. The chain's CDR3 is CASSSSAGSGTQPQHF. CDR3 coding DNA: TGTGCCAGCAGTTCCTCGGCAGGGAGTGGCACTCAGCCCCAGCATTTT.

CDR3 amino acids: CATSRGRNEQYV. The CDR3 DNA sequence: TGTGCCACCAGCAGAGGACGAAACGAGCAGTACGTC. This sequence joins TRBV15 and TRBJ2-7, with D unclear. Trimming removed 1 base at V and 5 bases at J, with 6 bases between. Germline values: CDR1 LNHNV, CDR2 YYDKDF (reference sequence). The CDR3 is 12 residues long.

V gene TRBV2 combines with J gene TRBJ1-6; D not resolved. This CDR3 spans 12 amino acids. Germline CDR1 and CDR2: SNHLY and FYNNEI. Trimming left V 8 bases short and J 2 bases short, with 4 bases between. This CDR3 reads CASSTYNSPLHF. The CDR3 DNA sequence: TGTGCCAGCTCCACCTATAATTCACCCCTCCACTTT.

The chain carries TRBV19 and TRBJ2-1; D remains ambiguous. V lost 3 bases and J lost 9, with 12 bases in between. Germline-derived CDR1 and CDR2 are LNHDA and SQIVND (reference sequence). The CDR3 totals 13 residues. The CDR3 bases are TGTGCCAGTAGTATGGAAGGGCGTGGTGAGCAGTTCTTC. As protein: CASSMEGRGEQFF. Supplemented by reference TRBV19 and TRBJ2-1, the full variable domain reads DGGITQSPKYLFRKEGQNVTLSCEQNLNHDAMYWYRQDPGQGLRLIYYSQIVNDFQKGDIAEGYSVSREKKESFPLTVTSAQKNPTAFYLCASSMEGRGEQFFGPGTRLTVL.

In this sample, this clone turned up once. The chain recombines TRBV5-1 with TRBJ2-1; 16 bases fit TRBD2. This CDR3 region has 21 residues. V gave up 0 bases and J gave up 1 base; unmatched junction bases: 10. Germline CDR1 SGHRS, CDR2 YFSETQ. In DNA, the CDR3 is TGCGCCAGCAGCTTGGGATGGACGGGACTAGCGGGGGGGCGGTCCTACAATGAGCAGTTCTTC. Its protein product is CASSLGWTGLAGGRSYNEQFF.

V and J are TRBV19 and TRBJ1-2; TRBD1 matches 7 bases. Germline lookup yields CDR1 LNHDA and CDR2 SQIVND (reference sequence). CDR3 length: 14 residues. V lost 2 bases to trimming and J lost 2 bases; unmatched junction nucleotides: 2. CDR3 sequence (DNA): TGTGCCAGTAGTATACGACAGGGCAACTATGGCTACACCTTC. Translation gives CASSIRQGNYGYTF.

This chain uses TRBV10-3 with TRBJ1-4, with D unresolved. Trimming took 2 bases from V and 4 from J, leaving 14 bases between them. CDR1 is ENHRY and CDR2 is SYGVKD in the germline V gene. The CDR3 covers 16 residues. As DNA, the CDR3 is TGTGCCATCAGTGAGCAGGACCGAACCGTTAATGAAAAACTGTTTTTT. Protein: CAISEQDRTVNEKLFF.

V is TRBV4-2 and J is TRBJ1-2, with 8 bases identical to TRBD1. Unmatched junction bases numbered 15, after V lost 0 bases and J lost 3 bases. This CDR3 comprises 19 residues. Germline lookup yields CDR1 LGHNA and CDR2 YNFKEQ. The CDR3: CASSQEWNSGQVVYYGYTF. The CDR3, as DNA: TGTGCCAGCAGCCAAGAATGGAATTCGGGACAGGTTGTTTACTATGGCTACACCTTC.

This chain joins TRBV6-6 and TRBJ2-4; D not certain. CDR1 is MNHNY and CDR2 is SVGAGI in the germline V gene (reference sequence). The V end was cut by 0 bases, the J end by 3 bases, with 6 bases between. This CDR3 comprises 14 residues. The CDR3, as DNA: TGTGCCAGCAGTTACTCGAGAGTCAAAAACATTCAGTACTTC. Its protein product is CASSYSRVKNIQYF.

The CDR3 DNA follows: TGTGCCAGCAAATGGGATCAGGACGCCGGGGAGCTGTTTTTT. This translates into CASKWDQDAGELFF. V is TRBV5-4 and J is TRBJ2-2; D gene unclear. This CDR3 spans 14 amino acids. Germline V lookup: CDR1 SGHNT, CDR2 YYREEE (reference sequence). Trimming shortened V by 6 bases and J by 6 bases, and 15 bases separated the two germline ends.

V is TRBV5-5 and J is TRBJ1-6, with a tentative D call TRBD1 (5 bases). Trimming cost V 2 bases and J 7 bases, with 22 bases left between them. The CDR3 covers 18 residues. The germline CDR1 and CDR2 sequences are SGHKS and YYEKEE (reference sequence). CDR3: CASSFGMTRSGNNSPLHF. The CDR3 bases are TGTGCCAGCAGCTTTGGTATGACAAGATCAGGGAACAATTCACCCCTCCACTTT.

J is TRBJ1-1 and V is TRBV2; 10 bases are a match to TRBD1. The germline V gene encodes CDR1 SNHLY and CDR2 FYNNEI. After removal of 6 bases from V and 3 bases from J, the junction contained 10 bases not matched to a gene. The CDR3 has 16 residues. The CDR3 loop is CASSPGTGETYTEAFF. The DNA for the CDR3 is TGTGCCAGCAGCCCCGGGACAGGGGAAACGTACACTGAAGCTTTCTTT.

This clone was seen once. The gene calls are TRBV29-1 and TRBJ2-6; no reliable D call. Trimming removed 7 bases at V and 0 bases at J, with 13 bases between. The length of the CDR3 is 15 residues. The germline CDR1 and CDR2 sequences are SQVTM and ANQGSEA. CDR3 DNA: TGCAGCGGATTCGACACCAGCTCTGGGGCCAACGTCCTGACTTTC. Translating gives CSGFDTSSGANVLTF.

The chain links TRBV6-1 to TRBJ2-6; D uncertain. Deletions cut 6 bases from V and 0 bases from J, with 9 bases between. This CDR3 has 15 amino acids. Germline V gene lookup returns CDR1 MNHNS and CDR2 SASEGT. The DNA of the CDR3 is TGTGCCAGCAGCCCAGGAAGCTCTGGGGCCAACGTCCTGACTTTC. Its protein is CASSPGSSGANVLTF.

The V call is TRBV25-1, the J call TRBJ2-5, with 7 bases matching TRBD2. Germline V gene data show CDR1 as MGHDK and CDR2 as SYGVNS. The CDR3 extends over 18 amino acids. Trimming cost V 3 bases and J 5 bases; bases outside gene matches: 18. The CDR3, as DNA: TGTGCCAGCAGTGAGGGAGGGAGTGGGGGTTGGTTTATGGAGACCCAGTACTTC. It is translated as CASSEGGSGGWFMETQYF.

Only a few counts were recorded for this clone. The rearrangement links TRBV25-1 to TRBJ2-3; D unresolved. Germline values: CDR1 MGHDK, CDR2 SYGVNS. This CDR3 is built from 13 residues. The V gene lost 9 bases and the J gene lost 2 bases, with 12 bases spanning the gap. In nucleotides, the CDR3 is TGTGCCAGTGACCTGCACTCCACAGATACGCAGTATTTT. Its translation is CASDLHSTDTQYF.

The chain links TRBV2 to TRBJ1-2; perhaps TRBD1 as D (5 bases). Germline assignment: CDR1 SNHLY and CDR2 FYNNEI. V was shortened by 9 bases and J by 1 base, with 12 bases between the two germline ends. The CDR3 has 13 amino acids. The CDR3 nucleotides are TGTGCCAGTAGGGACCGCTATAACTATGGCTACACCTTC. Amino acid sequence: CASRDRYNYGYTF.

The chain is built from TRBV6-6 and TRBJ1-2; D gene unclear. V was cut by 3 bases and J by 8 bases, with 16 bases left in between. Germline loops: CDR1 MNHNY, CDR2 SVGAGI (reference sequence). This CDR3 has 14 amino acids. The CDR3 bases are TGTGCCAGCAGTTATGGGTCGGGCTCGGGAGGCTACACCTTC. This gives the protein CASSYGSGSGGYTF.

This clone was detected once. The rearrangement joins TRBV5-1 to TRBJ2-6, with TRBD1 matching 7 bases. The J segment lost 4 bases and the V segment lost 4 bases, leaving 5 bases of the junction unmatched. The CDR3 has 15 amino acids. The germline V gene has CDR1 SGHRS and CDR2 YFSETQ. The chain's CDR3 is CASSQTGPGANVLTF. The CDR3 DNA sequence: TGCGCCAGCAGCCAGACAGGGCCAGGGGCCAACGTCCTGACTTTC. Complete variable domain (other parts from reference TRBV5-1 and TRBJ2-6): KAGVTQTPRYLIKTRGQQVTLSCSPISGHRSVSWYQQTPGQGLQFLFEYFSETQRNKGNFPGRFSGRQFSNSRSEMNVSTLELGDSALYLCASSQTGPGANVLTFGAGSRLTVL.

The rearrangement uses TRBV5-8 and TRBJ2-5; D perhaps matches TRBD1 (6 bases). Germline CDR1 and CDR2: SGHTS and YDEGEE. V lost 4 bases to trimming and J lost 5 bases, with 12 bases between them. The CDR3 is 13 amino acids. The CDR3 loop reads CASSAWTEETQYF. The DNA for the CDR3 is TGTGCCAGCAGCGCTTGGACAGAGGAGACCCAGTACTTC.

This clone was observed a single time. The chain carries TRBV6-5 and TRBJ2-1, with 8 bases identical to TRBD2. The germline V gene has CDR1 MNHEY and CDR2 SVGAGI. This CDR3 contains 14 residues. V dropped 11 bases and J dropped 2; count of bases not matched to a gene: 8. DNA for the CDR3: TGTGCCGGCCCCCTAGCGGGTACCTACAATGAGCAGTTCTTC. It codes for CAGPLAGTYNEQFF.

This clone has only one observation. The V and J genes are TRBV4-1 and TRBJ2-3, with 9 bases fitting TRBD1. Losses at the gene ends were 5 bases for V and 8 bases for J; bases not matched to a gene: 14. The germline gives CDR1 MGHRA, CDR2 YSYEKL. The CDR3 runs to 16 residues. CDR3 protein: CASSTSGTGQAGTQYF. The CDR3 DNA is TGCGCCAGCAGCACATCAGGGACAGGGCAAGCGGGTACGCAGTATTTT.

J is TRBJ2-1 and V is TRBV2; D might be TRBD2 (6 bases). Trimming pared 3 bases from V and 6 bases from J, leaving 21 bases between. The CDR3 has 17 residues. Germline V lookup: CDR1 SNHLY, CDR2 FYNNEI. CDR3 bases: TGTGCCAGCAGTGAGACAACGACCGGGACTTTTTTCAATGAGCAGTTCTTC. Translation gives CASSETTTGTFFNEQFF.